The rows below give T cell receptor beta chains drawn from one sample of a study of T cell responses to AZD1222 COVID-19 vaccine. TCRdb's table, derived via immunoSEQ multiplex PCR, lists solely in-frame clones and lacks some. The sample lists around 130,000 clones, about 88% occurring once. The sample here was peripheral blood, taken 28 days after the second AZD1222 dose. The receptors were gathered from an adult who received the AZD1222 COVID-19 vaccine. Each CDR3 is given with its conserved first and last residue.

v_call cdr3_length cdr3_aa
TRBV5-1 14 CASSFGQGFYEQYF
TRBV4-1 16 CASSQDYSLSNQPQHF
TRBV19 17 CASSEATGRNSNQPQHF
TRBV7-7 16 CASSLRVPSSYNEQFF
TRBV7-8 14 CASSLAVVNSPLHF
TRBV5-4 19 CASSLAPGQGRSGANVLTF
TRBV27 15 CASSQRQGRLVEQYF
TRBV18 15 CASSPTGTPSETQYF
TRBV19 14 CASSSSTAYYGYTF
TRBV3-1/TRBV3-2 18 CASSQVVYWGTGNEKLFF
TRBV11-2 12 CASSRAGAGQFF